This T cell receptor beta chain was found in a study of cytomegalovirus exposure and HLA in healthy donors. Broader study findings: Certain sequence variants were highly shared and formed a cluster, and this cluster was likely a sequencing artifact. Some TCR beta chains (about 180 of them) were listed as cytomegalovirus-associated.

The CDR3 totals 14 residues. V was clipped by 4 bases and J by 0 bases; unmatched bases: 2. Germline CDR1 KGHSH, CDR2 LQKENI. The PCR used 60 Vbeta and 13 Jbeta primers. TCRdb's table, derived via immunoSEQ multiplex PCR, lists solely in-frame clones and lacks some. The table shows around 180,000 clones, with less than 85% occurring only once. As regards this clone: What it binds is unknown.

Material: PBMCs. V and J are TRBV18 and TRBJ2-5, with 7 nucleotides matching TRBD1. The source is a man aged 18 to 35 in good health and CMV-seronegative. DNA for the CDR3: TGTGCCAGCTCACTTCAGGGGGACCAAGAGACCCAGTACTTC. This codes for CASSLQGDQETQYF.